This T cell receptor (beta chain) was sequenced in a study of T cells in localized non-small cell lung cancer. Whole-study results and caveats: Because sequencing included only one region (of the tumor), heterogeneity remains possible. It was uninvolved adjacent lung that showed the highest T cell clonality, exceeding tumor.

The CDR3 is made up of 21 amino acids. J lost 0 bases, V lost 7 bases, and 20 bases had no gene match. Germline CDR1 reads MNHEY; CDR2 reads SMNVEV (reference sequence). A word on this clone: Its antigen is not identified.

TCRdb keeps only in-frame clones here, not all; method: immunoSEQ multiplex PCR. The data show fewer than 30,000 clones, with 90% seen just once and around 1% held by the top ten. The sample consisted of peripheral blood, taken before any cancer treatment. This receptor was taken from a woman aged 35-75 years with stage I lung adenocarcinoma. The chain has TRBV27 and TRBJ2-1; 11 bases are a match to TRBD2. The CDR3 bases are TGTGCCAGCATGATGGCCCAGTACGGGACTAGCGGACAGAGCTCCTACAATGAGCAGTTCTTC. Its translation is CASMMAQYGTSGQSSYNEQFF.